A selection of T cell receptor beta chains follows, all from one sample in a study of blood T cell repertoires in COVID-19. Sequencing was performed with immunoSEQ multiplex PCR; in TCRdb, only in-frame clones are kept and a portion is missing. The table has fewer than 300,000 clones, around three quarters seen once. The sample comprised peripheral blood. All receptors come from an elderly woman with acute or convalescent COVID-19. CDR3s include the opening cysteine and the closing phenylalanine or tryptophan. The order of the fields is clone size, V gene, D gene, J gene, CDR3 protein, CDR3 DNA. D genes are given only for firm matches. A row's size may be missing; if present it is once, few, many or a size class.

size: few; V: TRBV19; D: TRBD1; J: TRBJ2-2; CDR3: CASSMGRGRNTGELFF; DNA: TGTGCCAGTAGTATGGGTAGGGGGCGAAACACCGGGGAGCTGTTTTTT
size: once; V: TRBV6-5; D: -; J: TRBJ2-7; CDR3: CASSQWDTSYEQYF; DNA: TGTGCCAGCAGCCAGTGGGACACCTCCTACGAGCAGTACTTC
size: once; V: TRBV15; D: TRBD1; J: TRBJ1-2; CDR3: CATTEDRANYGYTF; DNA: TGTGCCACCACCGAGGACAGGGCAAACTATGGCTACACCTTC
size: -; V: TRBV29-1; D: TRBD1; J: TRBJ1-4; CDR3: CSVDPGQGSGKLFF; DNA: TGCAGCGTTGATCCTGGACAGGGATCCGGAAAACTGTTTTTT
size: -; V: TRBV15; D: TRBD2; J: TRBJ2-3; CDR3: CATSRASGHSTDTQYF; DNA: TGTGCCACCAGCAGAGCTAGCGGGCATAGCACAGATACGCAGTATTTT
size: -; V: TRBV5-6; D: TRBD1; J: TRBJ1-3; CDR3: CASSLRTGASSGNTIYF; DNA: TGTGCCAGCAGCTTGAGGACAGGGGCGAGCTCTGGAAACACCATATATTTT
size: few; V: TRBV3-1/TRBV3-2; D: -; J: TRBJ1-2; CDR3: CASSQVMGGKGYTF; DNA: TGTGCCAGCAGCCAAGTGATGGGGGGTAAAGGCTACACCTTC
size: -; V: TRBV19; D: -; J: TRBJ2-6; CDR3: CASSIIQGLAGANVLTF; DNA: TGTGCCAGTAGTATCATACAGGGATTAGCTGGGGCCAACGTCCTGACTTTC
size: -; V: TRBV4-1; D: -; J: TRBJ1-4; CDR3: CASSPNWGQGEKLFF; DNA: TGCGCCAGCAGCCCCAACTGGGGGCAGGGTGAAAAACTGTTTTTT
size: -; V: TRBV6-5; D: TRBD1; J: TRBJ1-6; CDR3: CASRWTGDSPLHF; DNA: TGTGCCAGCAGATGGACAGGGGATTCACCCCTCCACTTT
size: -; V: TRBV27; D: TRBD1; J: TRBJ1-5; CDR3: CASRPGTANQPQHF; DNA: TGTGCCAGCAGGCCAGGGACAGCAAATCAGCCCCAGCATTTT
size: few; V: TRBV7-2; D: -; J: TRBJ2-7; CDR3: CASSTVAGVYEQYF; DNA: TGTGCCAGCAGCACCGTGGCGGGCGTCTACGAGCAGTACTTC
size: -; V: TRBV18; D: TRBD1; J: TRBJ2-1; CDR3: CASSGPPAPGTGGRNEQFF; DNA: TGTGCCAGCTCAGGGCCCCCGGCGCCCGGGACAGGGGGCCGCAATGAGCAGTTCTTC
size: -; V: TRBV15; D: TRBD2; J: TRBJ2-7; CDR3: CATSSGTRHYEQYF; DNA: TGTGCCACCAGCAGTGGGACTAGACACTACGAGCAGTACTTC
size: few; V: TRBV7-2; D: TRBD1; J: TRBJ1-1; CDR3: CASSLDMTLVTGGSAFF; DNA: TGTGCCAGCAGCTTAGATATGACATTGGTCACAGGGGGTTCGGCTTTCTTT
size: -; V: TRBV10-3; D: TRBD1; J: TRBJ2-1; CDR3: CAISRDRLDEQFF; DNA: TGTGCCATCAGTCGGGACAGGTTGGATGAGCAGTTCTTC
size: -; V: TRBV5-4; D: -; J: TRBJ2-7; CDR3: CASSDYRRTYEQYF; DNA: TGTGCCAGCAGCGATTACAGGCGCACCTACGAGCAGTACTTC
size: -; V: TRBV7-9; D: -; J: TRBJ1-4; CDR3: CASSLVGRRVSDEKLFF; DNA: TGTGCCAGCAGCTTAGTTGGCAGGAGGGTTTCGGACGAAAAACTGTTTTTT
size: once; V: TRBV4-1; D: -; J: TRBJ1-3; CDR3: CASSQERTGSGNTIYF; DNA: TGCGCCAGCAGCCAAGAACGTACAGGCTCTGGAAACACCATATATTTT
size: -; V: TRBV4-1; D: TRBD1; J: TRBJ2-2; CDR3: CASNRDRVAGELFF; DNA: TGTGCCAGCAACCGGGACAGGGTGGCCGGGGAGCTGTTTTTT
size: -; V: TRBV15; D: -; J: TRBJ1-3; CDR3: CATSRDRHPRNTIYF; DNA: TGTGCCACCAGCAGAGATAGGCACCCGAGGAACACCATATATTTT
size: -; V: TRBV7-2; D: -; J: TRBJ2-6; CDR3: CASSPPAGGANVLTF; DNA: TGTGCCAGCAGCCCTCCCGCGGGTGGGGCCAACGTCCTGACTTTC
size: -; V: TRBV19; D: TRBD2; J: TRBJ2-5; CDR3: CASSIGSGGVETQYF; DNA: TGTGCCAGTAGTATCGGTAGCGGGGGGGTTGAGACCCAGTACTTC
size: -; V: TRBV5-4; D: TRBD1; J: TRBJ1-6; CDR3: CASSLEWTGTSPLHF; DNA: TGTGCCAGCAGCTTGGAATGGACAGGGACTTCACCCCTCCACTTT
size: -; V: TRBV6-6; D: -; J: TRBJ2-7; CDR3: CASSYTTGTKGEQYF; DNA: TGTGCCAGCAGTTACACCACCGGGACAAAAGGCGAGCAGTACTTC